This T cell receptor beta chain emerged from a study of radiation and T cells in renal cell carcinoma. This CDR3 is 18 amino acids long. CDR1 MNHEY and CDR2 SMNVEV come from the germline V gene (reference sequence). V was clipped by 2 bases and J by 4 bases; unmatched bases: 12. Only in-frame clones appear in the TCRdb table, and some are missing; sequencing was by immunoSEQ multiplex PCR. The top ten hold 2.5% to 3.5% of the sample, which has 100,000 to 150,000 clones, 80% to 85% seen once. Time point of the sample: baseline pretreatment blood. Specified treatment: 15 Gy SBRT to primary tumor, nephrectomy 4 weeks later. Radiation-treated patients gave blood at baseline, week 2 and week 4.

The source is a woman aged 55-70 years with renal cell carcinoma. The sample here was blood, taken from a patient whose treatment included radiotherapy and nephrectomy. The V call is TRBV27, the J call TRBJ1-2; 11 bases agree with TRBD1. The CDR3 DNA is TGTGCCAGCAGTTTAGCATACTTGCGGGGACAGGGGGGCTATGGCTACACCTTC. It specifies CASSLAYLRGQGGYGYTF.